This record covers a single T cell receptor beta chain. Assay used: immunoSEQ multiplex PCR; TCRdb lists only in-frame clones, some missing. The sample holds 85,000 to 90,000 clones; around 90% are singletons and the top ten take 2% to 2.5%. The data derive from a study of blood T cell repertoires in COVID-19. CDR3 length: 14 amino acids. Germline CDR1 SNHLY, CDR2 FYNNEI. The V end was cut by 2 bases, the J end by 2 bases, with 8 bases between. The source of this sequence is a human donor with active COVID-19. The donor label of this sample is uncertain. The rearrangement uses TRBV2 and TRBJ2-3, with TRBD2 as a possible D gene (6 bases). The source material was peripheral blood. CDR3 region: CASSELATTDTQYF. In DNA form, the CDR3 reads TGTGCCAGCAGTGAACTAGCGACCACAGATACGCAGTATTTT.